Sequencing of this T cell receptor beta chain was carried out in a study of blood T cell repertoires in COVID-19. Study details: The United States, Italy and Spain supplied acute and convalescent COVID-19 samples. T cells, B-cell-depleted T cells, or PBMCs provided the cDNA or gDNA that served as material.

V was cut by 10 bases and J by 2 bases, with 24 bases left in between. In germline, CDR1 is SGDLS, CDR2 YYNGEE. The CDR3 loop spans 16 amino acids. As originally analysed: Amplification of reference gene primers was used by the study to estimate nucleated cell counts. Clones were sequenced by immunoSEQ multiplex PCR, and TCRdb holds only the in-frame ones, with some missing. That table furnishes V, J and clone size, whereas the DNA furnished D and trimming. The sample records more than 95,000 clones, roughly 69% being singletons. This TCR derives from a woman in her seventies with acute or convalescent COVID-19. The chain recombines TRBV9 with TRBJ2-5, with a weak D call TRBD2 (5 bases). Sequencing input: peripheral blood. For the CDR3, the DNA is TGTGCCGGGCCGGCCTGGAGGATAGATTTACAAGAGACCCAGTACTTC. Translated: CAGPAWRIDLQETQYF.